The present T cell receptor beta chain was sequenced within a study of response to subunit inactivated influenza vaccine. Study outcomes and limitations: Only a handful of new T cells, the authors suggested, are recruited with each seasonal influenza vaccination.

The CDR3 loop spans 14 amino acids. Germline V gene lookup returns CDR1 MDHEN and CDR2 SYDVKM. Trimming at V came to 6 bases and at J to 3 bases, leaving 6 bases not matched to a gene. To note about this clonotype: Its matching antigen is unknown.

TCRdb recomputed calls from the RT-PCR reads with MiXCR, one row per CDR3 protein. The table lists around 850,000 distinct CDR3 sequences, 15% to 20% of them singletons. V is TRBV28 and J is TRBJ2-3; 7 bases agree with TRBD2. The clonotype originates from a man aged 45-65 years who received an inactivated influenza vaccine. This specimen was PBMCs from blood, taken about 5 days after vaccination. CDR3 sequence: CASRVIAGTDTQYF. The CDR3 DNA is TGTGCCAGCAGGGTAATAGCGGGTACAGATACGCAGTATTTT.